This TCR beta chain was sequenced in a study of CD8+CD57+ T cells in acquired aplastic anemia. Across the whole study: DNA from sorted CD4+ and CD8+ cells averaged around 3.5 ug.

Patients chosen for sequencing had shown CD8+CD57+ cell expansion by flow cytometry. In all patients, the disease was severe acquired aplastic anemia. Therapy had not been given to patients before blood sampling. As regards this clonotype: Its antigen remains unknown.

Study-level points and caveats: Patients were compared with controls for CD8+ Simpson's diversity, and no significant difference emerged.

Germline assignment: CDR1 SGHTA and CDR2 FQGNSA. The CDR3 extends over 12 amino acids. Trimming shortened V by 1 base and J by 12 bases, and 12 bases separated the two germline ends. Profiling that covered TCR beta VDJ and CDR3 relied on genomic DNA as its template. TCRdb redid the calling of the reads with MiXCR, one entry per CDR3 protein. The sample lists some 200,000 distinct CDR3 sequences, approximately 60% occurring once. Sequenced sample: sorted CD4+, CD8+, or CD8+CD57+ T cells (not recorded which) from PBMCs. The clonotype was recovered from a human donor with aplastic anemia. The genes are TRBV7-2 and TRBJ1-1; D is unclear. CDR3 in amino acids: CASSLEVGRPFF. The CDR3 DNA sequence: TGTGCCAGCAGCTTAGAAGTCGGAAGGCCTTTCTTT.